This entry is about one TCR beta chain. This entry is derived from a study of blood T cell repertoires in COVID-19. As for the study in general: The origin of the acute and convalescent COVID-19 samples was the United States, Italy and Spain. Sample material is recorded as cDNA or gDNA derived from T cells, B-cell-depleted T cells, or PBMCs.

The V segment lost 8 bases and the J segment 3 bases; nucleotides outside the gene matches: 7. Germline-derived CDR1 and CDR2 are LNHDA and SQIVND (reference sequence). The CDR3 spans 13 residues. The authors' processing: Estimation of nucleated cell counts was performed using reference gene primer amplification. Sequenced by immunoSEQ multiplex PCR; TCRdb stores in-frame clones only, minus some. Clone size and V and J calls were adopted from that table, with D and trimming inferred from the DNA. Of roughly 280,000 clones in the sample, 75% to 90% were seen once. Sequencing used peripheral blood. This TCR came from a man aged 25-45 years with active or convalescent COVID-19. The V gene is TRBV19, the J gene TRBJ2-7; 7 nucleotides align to TRBD1. The CDR3 is CASAGQVYYEQYF. The DNA for the CDR3 is TGTGCCAGTGCTGGACAGGTCTACTACGAGCAGTACTTC.